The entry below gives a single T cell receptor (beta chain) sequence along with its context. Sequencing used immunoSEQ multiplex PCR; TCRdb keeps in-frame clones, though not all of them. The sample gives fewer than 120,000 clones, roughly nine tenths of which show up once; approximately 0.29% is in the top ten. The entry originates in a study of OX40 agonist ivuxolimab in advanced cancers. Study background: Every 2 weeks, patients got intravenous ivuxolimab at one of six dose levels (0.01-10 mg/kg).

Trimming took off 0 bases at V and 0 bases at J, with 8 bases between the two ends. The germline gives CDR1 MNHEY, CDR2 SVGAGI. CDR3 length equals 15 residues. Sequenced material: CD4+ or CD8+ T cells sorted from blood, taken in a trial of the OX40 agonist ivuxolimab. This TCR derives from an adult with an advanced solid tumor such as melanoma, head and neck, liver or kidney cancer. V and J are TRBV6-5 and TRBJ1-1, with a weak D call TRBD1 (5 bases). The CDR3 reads CASSYSLGVNTEAFF. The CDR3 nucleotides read TGTGCCAGCAGTTACTCCCTAGGGGTGAACACTGAAGCTTTCTTT.